Below are 32 T cell receptor beta chains sequenced from a single sample in a study of cytomegalovirus exposure and HLA in healthy donors. Both 60 Vbeta primers and 13 Jbeta primers went into the PCR. Libraries were prepared by immunoSEQ multiplex PCR; TCRdb keeps only in-frame clonotypes and omits some of them. Of about 180,000 clones in the sample, roughly 84% were seen once. The sequenced sample consisted of PBMCs. These receptors all come from a man younger than 40 in good health and CMV-seronegative.

Turning to this clone: A read error may account for a junction end that differs from germline. This CDR3 reads CAGSDRANTEAFF. The DNA of the CDR3 is TGTGCCGGCAGTGACAGGGCTAACACTGAAGCTTTCTTT. The genes are TRBV6-1 and TRBJ1-1; 7 nucleotides agree with TRBD1. Germline CDR1 MNHNS, CDR2 SASEGT. The CDR3 length is 13 residues.

The chain has TRBV29-1 and TRBJ2-1; 11 nucleotides line up with TRBD1. This CDR3 is built from 15 residues. Per germline, CDR1 SQVTM and CDR2 ANQGSEA. J lost 7 bases, V lost 6 bases, and 11 bases had no gene match. The CDR3 is CSVNNRDRGSNEQFF. The CDR3 DNA follows: TGCAGCGTAAATAACCGGGACAGGGGGTCAAATGAGCAGTTCTTC.

The CDR3 loop reads CASSVLQGAQADTQYF. The CDR3 coding sequence is TGTGCCAGCAGCGTTTTACAGGGGGCGCAGGCAGATACGCAGTATTTT. The chain combines TRBV9 with TRBJ2-3; 9 bases agree with TRBD1. The CDR3 sequence is 16 residues long. V dropped 2 bases and J dropped 4; count of bases not matched to a gene: 8. Germline V lookup: CDR1 SGDLS, CDR2 YYNGEE.

V gene TRBV18 combines with J gene TRBJ1-4, with D possibly being TRBD1 (5 bases). Germline V gene data show CDR1 as KGHSH and CDR2 as LQKENI. The CDR3 has 12 amino acids. V was cut by 8 bases and J by 5 bases, with 9 bases left in between. The CDR3 coding sequence is TGTGCCAGCCGTCAGGGAAATGAAAAACTGTTTTTT. It codes for CASRQGNEKLFF.

This clone was observed a few times. CDR3 bases: TGTGCCAGCAGCTATATAAACTACGAGCAGTACTTC. Translation gives CASSYINYEQYF. The gene calls are TRBV5-6 and TRBJ2-7; D unclear. This CDR3 is built from 12 residues. Trimming shortened V by 3 bases and J by 3 bases, and 7 bases separated the two germline ends. Germline V gene lookup returns CDR1 SGHDT and CDR2 YYEEEE.

This rearrangement joins TRBV6-1 to TRBJ1-6; 8 nucleotides align to TRBD1. J gave up 6 bases and V 5 bases, and 6 bases lay outside the gene matches. There are 15 residues in the CDR3. The germline gives CDR1 MNHNS, CDR2 SASEGT. In DNA, the CDR3 is TGTGCCAGCAGTCCACAAGGACAGGGTAATTCACCCCTCCACTTT. It translates to CASSPQGQGNSPLHF.

As for this clone: One junction end does not reproduce the germline sequence, and a read error may be involved. The CDR3 loop reads CASSLAAGLGYDYTF. Here the CDR3 DNA reads TGTGCCAGCAGCTTAGCTGCAGGGTTGGGCTATGACTACACCTTC. The V gene is TRBV7-8, the J gene TRBJ1-2; a possible D gene is TRBD1 (5 bases). The CDR3 has 15 amino acids. Germline V CDR1 and CDR2: SGHVS, FQNEAQ.

The chain employs TRBV7-2 and TRBJ2-3; D might be TRBD2 (6 bases). Germline loops: CDR1 SGHTA, CDR2 FQGNSA. The CDR3 spans 16 residues. The V and J ends lost 4 bases and 6 bases respectively, with 20 bases between them. The CDR3 DNA reads as TGTGCCAGCAGCTCGGGACCGAGCACCCGGGGGGATACGCAGTATTTT. It specifies CASSSGPSTRGDTQYF. Together with reference TRBV7-2 and TRBJ2-3, the CDR3 gives the full variable domain: GAGVSQSPSNKVTEKGKDVELRCDPISGHTALYWYRQSLGQGLEFLIYFQGNSAPDKSGLPSDRFSAERTGGSVSTLTIQRTQQEDSAVYLCASSSGPSTRGDTQYFGPGTRLTVL.

The chain employs TRBV5-1 and TRBJ2-7; 9 bases agree with TRBD1. This CDR3 is built from 16 residues. The V and J ends lost 0 bases and 2 bases, in that order; junction bases with no gene match: 6. Germline lookup yields CDR1 SGHRS and CDR2 YFSETQ. The DNA for the CDR3 is TGCGCCAGCAGCTTGGGGGGACAGGGTGGGGCCTACGAGCAGTACTTC. This encodes CASSLGGQGGAYEQYF.

There are a few counts of this clone. V usage is TRBV19 and J usage is TRBJ1-5, with TRBD1 matching 10 bases. CDR1 and CDR2 from the germline V gene are LNHDA and SQIVND (reference sequence). V was pared by 6 bases and J by 1 base, with 3 bases of the junction left unmatched. The CDR3 covers 15 residues. The CDR3: CASRMDRGSNQPQHF. In DNA form, the CDR3 reads TGTGCCAGTAGGATGGACAGGGGGAGCAATCAGCCCCAGCATTTT. Variable domain in full (rest from reference TRBV19 and TRBJ1-5): DGGITQSPKYLFRKEGQNVTLSCEQNLNHDAMYWYRQDPGQGLRLIYYSQIVNDFQKGDIAEGYSVSREKKESFPLTVTSAQKNPTAFYLCASRMDRGSNQPQHFGDGTRLSIL.

Concerning this clone itself: Other DNA sequences in the same sample also yield this CDR3. The gene calls are TRBV2 and TRBJ2-3; 8 positions match TRBD1. This CDR3 spans 14 amino acids. Germline-derived CDR1 and CDR2 are SNHLY and FYNNEI. V trimming: 10 bases; J trimming: 5 bases; junction bases outside the gene matches: 11. The CDR3 protein is CAILKRQGRDTQYF. DNA of the CDR3: TGTGCCATCTTAAAAAGACAGGGGAGAGATACGCAGTATTTT.

V gene TRBV6-5 combines with J gene TRBJ2-7; possible D gene TRBD1, 7 bases. Trimming pared 0 bases from V and 4 bases from J, leaving 13 bases between. The CDR3 is made up of 15 amino acids. CDR1 is MNHEY, CDR2 SVGAGI, per germline. The CDR3 nucleotides are TGTGCCAGCAGTTACTCGATCAGGGGGGCTTACGAGCAGTACTTC. As protein: CASSYSIRGAYEQYF.

J is TRBJ2-1 and V is TRBV18; 10 bases align to TRBD2. V shed 6 bases, J shed 8 bases, and the junction held 10 bases outside the gene matches. Looked up from germline, CDR1 is KGHSH and CDR2 is LQKENI. This CDR3 spans 15 amino acids. The CDR3 nucleotides are TGTGCCAGCTCTAACTCAGCGGGAGGGACGGATGAGCAGTTCTTC. Translated, it gives CASSNSAGGTDEQFF.

This clone appeared a single time. This rearrangement joins TRBV30 to TRBJ1-2, with 8 bases aligning to TRBD1. CDR3 length: 13 residues. V shed 3 bases, J shed 5 bases, and the junction held 5 bases outside the gene matches. Looked up from germline, CDR1 is GTSNPN and CDR2 is SVGIG (reference sequence). The CDR3 sequence is CAWRSDREYGYTF. The CDR3 DNA follows: TGTGCCTGGAGGTCGGACAGGGAATATGGCTACACCTTC. Variable domain in full (rest from reference TRBV30 and TRBJ1-2): SQTIHQWPATLVQPVGSPLSLECTVEGTSNPNLYWYRQAAGRGLQLLFYSVGIGQISSEVPQNLSASRPQDRQFILSSKKLLLSDSGFYLCAWRSDREYGYTFGSGTRLTVV.

The chain employs TRBV5-6 and TRBJ2-7; D call uncertain. V was shortened by 0 bases and J by 2 bases, with 9 bases between the two germline ends. From germline, CDR1 is SGHDT and CDR2 YYEEEE. The CDR3 has 14 amino acids. The DNA of the CDR3 is TGTGCCAGCAGCTTGGTTTCAGTTACCTACGAGCAGTACTTC. It translates to CASSLVSVTYEQYF.

The chain combines TRBV6-1 with TRBJ2-1, with 9 bases matching TRBD2. The CDR3 runs to 12 residues. Unmatched junction bases numbered 4, after V lost 7 bases and J lost 9 bases. Germline values: CDR1 MNHNS, CDR2 SASEGT. The CDR3 here is CASKLAGSEQFF. As DNA, the CDR3 is TGTGCCAGCAAACTAGCGGGTAGTGAGCAGTTCTTC.

The rearrangement joins TRBV18 to TRBJ2-1, with 12 bases lining up with TRBD2. CDR3 length: 15 amino acids. The J segment lost 4 bases and the V segment lost 5 bases, leaving 3 bases of the junction unmatched. Germline lookup yields CDR1 KGHSH and CDR2 LQKENI. CDR3 bases: TGTGCCAGCTCATCCCTAGCGGGAGGGTACAATGAGCAGTTCTTC. It is translated as CASSSLAGGYNEQFF. The variable domain in full, completed from reference TRBV18 and TRBJ2-1, reads NAGVMQNPRHLVRRRGQEARLRCSPMKGHSHVYWYRQLPEEGLKFMVYLQKENIIDESGMPKERFSAEFPKEGPSILRIQQVVRGDSAAYFCASSSLAGGYNEQFFGPGTRLTVL.

The chain recombines TRBV11-2 with TRBJ2-2, with TRBD1 matching over 8 bases. Per the germline V gene, CDR1 is SGHAT and CDR2 is FQNNGV. CDR3 length: 15 residues. Germline trimming cut 2 bases from V and 5 bases from J; bases unmatched to any gene: 4. As DNA, the CDR3 is TGTGCCAGCAGCTTACAGGGGGCGGGAACCGGGGAGCTGTTTTTT. Translated, it gives CASSLQGAGTGELFF.

This chain uses TRBV2 with TRBJ2-3, with D maybe TRBD2 (7 bases). This CDR3 contains 15 residues. V lost 3 bases, J lost 1 base, and 11 bases lay in between. From germline, CDR1 is SNHLY and CDR2 FYNNEI. Here the CDR3 reads CASSEGAGGTDTQYF. CDR3 DNA: TGTGCCAGCAGTGAGGGGGCGGGAGGCACAGATACGCAGTATTTT.

This chain links TRBV30 with TRBJ1-2, with unresolved D. V lost 2 bases to trimming and J lost 6 bases, with 10 bases between them. Germline loops: CDR1 GTSNPN, CDR2 SVGIG (reference sequence). CDR3 length: 12 amino acids. The CDR3 bases are TGTGCCTGGAGTAGAAACCCTAATGGCTACACCTTC. Amino acid sequence: CAWSRNPNGYTF. The full variable domain, rest sourced from reference TRBV30 and TRBJ1-2, is SQTIHQWPATLVQPVGSPLSLECTVEGTSNPNLYWYRQAAGRGLQLLFYSVGIGQISSEVPQNLSASRPQDRQFILSSKKLLLSDSGFYLCAWSRNPNGYTFGSGTRLTVV.

The rearrangement joins TRBV2 to TRBJ2-5; weak D call: TRBD1 (6 bases). CDR3 length: 12 residues. Germline-derived CDR1 and CDR2 are SNHLY and FYNNEI. With 7 bases removed from V and 5 bases from J, the gap between germline ends came to 11 bases. The CDR3 nucleotides are TGTGCCAGCAACAGGGCTTTTGAGACCCAGTACTTC. The encoded protein is CASNRAFETQYF.

The J gene is TRBJ1-6, the V gene TRBV6-1, with D hard to call. The CDR3 runs to 15 residues. V was trimmed by 7 bases and J by 1 base, leaving 11 bases between them. CDR1 is MNHNS, CDR2 SASEGT, per germline. In DNA form, the CDR3 reads TGTGCCAGCATGCGGGAGGGATCCTATAATTCACCCCTCCACTTT. It encodes CASMREGSYNSPLHF.

The chain recombines TRBV30 with TRBJ1-3; no definite D call. The CDR3 has 14 residues. Germline values: CDR1 GTSNPN, CDR2 SVGIG (reference sequence). V lost 5 bases and J 3 bases, leaving 14 bases between the germline ends. CDR3 nucleotides: TGTGCCTGGGTCGTCCCGGGAGATGGAAACACCATATATTTT. Translating it yields CAWVVPGDGNTIYF. Looking up the rest from reference TRBV30 and TRBJ1-3 gives the full variable domain: SQTIHQWPATLVQPVGSPLSLECTVEGTSNPNLYWYRQAAGRGLQLLFYSVGIGQISSEVPQNLSASRPQDRQFILSSKKLLLSDSGFYLCAWVVPGDGNTIYFGEGSWLTVV.

The gene calls are TRBV15 and TRBJ1-4; D might be TRBD1 (6 bases). CDR1 LNHNV and CDR2 YYDKDF come from the germline V gene (reference sequence). CDR3 length: 15 residues. The V and J ends lost 0 bases and 16 bases respectively, with 21 bases between them. The CDR3 sequence is CATSRDPPFEGVGFF. CDR3 nucleotides: TGTGCCACCAGCAGAGATCCCCCTTTTGAGGGGGTCGGGTTTTTT.

V gene TRBV6-5 combines with J gene TRBJ1-1; 8 nucleotides line up with TRBD1. The CDR3 sequence is 15 residues long. With 7 bases clipped from V and 0 bases from J, the junction kept 7 bases outside the gene matches. Germline values: CDR1 MNHEY, CDR2 SVGAGI. Here the CDR3 DNA reads TGTGCCAGCACCCGGACAGGGACCTTGAACACTGAAGCTTTCTTT. Protein product: CASTRTGTLNTEAFF.

J is TRBJ1-1 and V is TRBV27; a possible D gene is TRBD1 (6 bases). The CDR3 sequence is 14 residues long. V lost 5 bases to trimming and J lost 3 bases, with 13 bases between them. Per the germline V gene, CDR1 is MNHEY and CDR2 is SMNVEV (reference sequence). CDR3 residues: CASSLDRSHTEAFF. The CDR3 DNA reads TGTGCCAGCAGTCTCGACAGGAGTCACACTGAAGCTTTCTTT.

The chain carries TRBV6-1 and TRBJ2-7, with D maybe TRBD2 (6 bases). Deletions cut 1 base from V and 0 bases from J, with 10 bases between. Germline assignment: CDR1 MNHNS and CDR2 SASEGT. The CDR3 contains 15 residues. For the CDR3, the DNA is TGTGCCAGCAGTGAAGAGGAGGGGTTCTCCTACGAGCAGTACTTC. Translating gives CASSEEEGFSYEQYF.

This chain links TRBV30 with TRBJ2-1; 11 bases agree with TRBD2. There are 15 residues in the CDR3. The germline V gene has CDR1 GTSNPN and CDR2 SVGIG (reference sequence). The V and J ends lost 1 base and 4 bases, in that order; junction bases with no gene match: 3. In nucleotides, the CDR3 is TGTGCCTGGAGTGAGGGACTAGCGGAGTACAATGAGCAGTTCTTC. Protein: CAWSEGLAEYNEQFF.

CDR3 region: CASSLASGGRYEQYF. CDR3 nucleotides: TGCGCCAGCAGCTTGGCCAGCGGGGGCCGCTACGAGCAGTACTTC. The rearrangement links TRBV5-1 to TRBJ2-7, with 8 positions matching TRBD2. The CDR3 is 15 residues long. Germline CDR1 is SGHRS and CDR2 is YFSETQ. V gave up 0 bases and J gave up 3 bases; unmatched junction bases: 5.

V gene TRBV15 combines with J gene TRBJ2-7, with TRBD1 matching over 7 bases. Germline V gene data show CDR1 as LNHNV and CDR2 as YYDKDF (reference sequence). Unmatched junction bases numbered 10, after V lost 5 bases and J lost 3 bases. The CDR3 runs to 15 residues. In DNA form, the CDR3 reads TGTGCCACCAGCGGAGCGACAAACAGGGGCTACGAGCAGTACTTC. It encodes CATSGATNRGYEQYF. The variable domain in full, with the rest retrieved from reference TRBV15 and TRBJ2-7, is DAMVIQNPRYQVTQFGKPVTLSCSQTLNHNVMYWYQQKSSQAPKLLFHYYDKDFNNEADTPDNFQSRRPNTSFCFLDIRSPGLGDTAMYLCATSGATNRGYEQYFGPGTRLTVT.

The chain combines TRBV2 with TRBJ1-4; 10 bases map to TRBD1. V lost 5 bases, J lost 5 bases, and 8 bases stayed unmatched. Germline CDR1 is SNHLY and CDR2 is FYNNEI. The CDR3 runs 16 residues. CDR3 in amino acids: CASSLFPDRGNEKLFF. DNA for the CDR3: TGTGCCAGCAGTTTATTCCCGGACAGGGGGAATGAAAAACTGTTTTTT.

In this sample, this clone turned up a few times. V gene TRBV5-4 combines with J gene TRBJ2-7, with TRBD1 matching 8 bases. V dropped 3 bases and J dropped 3; count of bases not matched to a gene: 2. CDR3 length: 13 residues. The V gene's germline CDR1 is SGHNT and CDR2 YYREEE (reference sequence). The CDR3 coding sequence is TGTGCCAGCAGCTGGGACAGGAGCTACGAGCAGTACTTC. It codes for CASSWDRSYEQYF.